These T cell receptor beta chains were read from a single sample in a study of blood T cell repertoires in COVID-19. Repertoires were generated with immunoSEQ multiplex PCR, while TCRdb's copy carries only in-frame clones and drops some. Of 85,000 to 110,000 clones detected, over 75% appear once; the ten largest clones hold around 6.2%. Material: peripheral blood. The receptors come from a human donor in a cohort sampled during active COVID-19. Each CDR3 is given with its conserved first and last residue. Fields, in order: CDR3 protein, CDR3 DNA, clone size, V gene, J gene, D gene. A D gene is named only where the DNA matches it firmly. Not all rows give a size; the values are once, few, many and, for expanded clones, a class.

CDR3 protein: CASSLEGTITHEQFF
CDR3 DNA: TGTGCCAGCAGCTTAGAGGGGACAATTACACATGAGCAGTTCTTC
clone size: .
V gene: TRBV7-2
J gene: TRBJ2-1
D gene: .

CDR3 protein: CASSSNPGHRSGANVLTF
CDR3 DNA: TGTGCCAGCAGCTCTAATCCGGGACACCGAAGCGGGGCCAACGTCCTGACTTTC
clone size: .
V gene: TRBV11-2
J gene: TRBJ2-6
D gene: .

CDR3 protein: CAPTNTGELFF
CDR3 DNA: TGTGCCCCCACGAACACCGGGGAGCTGTTTTTT
clone size: .
V gene: TRBV5-4
J gene: TRBJ2-2
D gene: .

CDR3 protein: CASSSLQRPTDTQYF
CDR3 DNA: TGTGCCAGCAGCTCCCTCCAGCGGCCCACAGATACGCAGTATTTT
clone size: .
V gene: TRBV27
J gene: TRBJ2-3
D gene: .

CDR3 protein: CASSYSADRVATNEKLFF
CDR3 DNA: TGTGCCAGCAGTTACTCCGCCGACAGGGTTGCAACTAATGAAAAACTGTTTTTT
clone size: .
V gene: TRBV6-2/TRBV6-3
J gene: TRBJ1-4
D gene: TRBD1

CDR3 protein: CASSGGYEQYF
CDR3 DNA: TGTGCCAGCAGTGGCGGGTACGAGCAGTACTTC
clone size: .
V gene: TRBV12-3/TRBV12-4
J gene: TRBJ2-7
D gene: .

CDR3 protein: CASSYGALDYGYTF
CDR3 DNA: TGTGCCAGCAGTTACGGAGCCTTAGACTATGGCTACACCTTC
clone size: .
V gene: TRBV6-5
J gene: TRBJ1-2
D gene: .

CDR3 protein: CASSMTRQGDYGYTF
CDR3 DNA: TGTGCCAGTAGTATGACCAGACAGGGGGACTATGGCTACACCTTC
clone size: .
V gene: TRBV19
J gene: TRBJ1-2
D gene: TRBD1

CDR3 protein: CASSLGRGTEAFF
CDR3 DNA: TGTGCCAGCAGTTTAGGCCGGGGCACTGAAGCTTTCTTT
clone size: .
V gene: TRBV12-3/TRBV12-4
J gene: TRBJ1-1
D gene: .

CDR3 protein: CASSVRAGGPRGGELFF
CDR3 DNA: TGTGCCAGCTCGGTCAGAGCGGGAGGGCCGAGGGGCGGGGAGCTGTTTTTT
clone size: .
V gene: TRBV27
J gene: TRBJ2-2
D gene: TRBD2

CDR3 protein: CASRAGTGVEQYF
CDR3 DNA: TGTGCCAGCAGGGCGGGGACAGGCGTAGAGCAGTACTTC
clone size: .
V gene: TRBV6-5
J gene: TRBJ2-7
D gene: TRBD1

CDR3 protein: CASSFYYEQYF
CDR3 DNA: TGTGCCAGCAGTTTTTATTACGAGCAGTACTTC
clone size: .
V gene: TRBV28
J gene: TRBJ2-7
D gene: .

CDR3 protein: CASSFMGRGPTEAFF
CDR3 DNA: TGTGCCAGCAGTTTTATGGGCAGGGGGCCCACTGAAGCTTTCTTT
clone size: .
V gene: TRBV6-5
J gene: TRBJ1-1
D gene: TRBD1

CDR3 protein: CASSQLPGLAVGAYNEQFF
CDR3 DNA: TGCGCCAGCAGCCAACTACCGGGACTAGCGGTCGGGGCCTACAATGAGCAGTTCTTC
clone size: .
V gene: TRBV5-1
J gene: TRBJ2-1
D gene: TRBD2

CDR3 protein: CSVTGGWGMNTEAFF
CDR3 DNA: TGCAGCGTGACAGGGGGCTGGGGGATGAACACTGAAGCTTTCTTT
clone size: .
V gene: TRBV29-1
J gene: TRBJ1-1
D gene: TRBD1

CDR3 protein: CASSRDRDGELFF
CDR3 DNA: TGTGCTAGCAGCCGGGACAGGGACGGGGAGCTGTTTTTT
clone size: .
V gene: TRBV7-7
J gene: TRBJ2-2
D gene: TRBD1

CDR3 protein: CASSSRVRGTDTQYF
CDR3 DNA: TGTGCCAGCAGCTCCAGGGTACGGGGGACAGATACGCAGTATTTT
clone size: .
V gene: TRBV13
J gene: TRBJ2-3
D gene: .

CDR3 protein: CASSQFPGQISYNEQFF
CDR3 DNA: TGCGCCAGCAGTCAATTCCCGGGACAGATTTCCTACAATGAGCAGTTCTTC
clone size: .
V gene: TRBV5-1
J gene: TRBJ2-1
D gene: TRBD1

CDR3 protein: CAWRYGTSEETQYF
CDR3 DNA: TGTGCCTGGAGATACGGGACTAGCGAAGAGACCCAGTACTTC
clone size: .
V gene: TRBV30
J gene: TRBJ2-5
D gene: TRBD2

CDR3 protein: CASAVTYNSPLHF
CDR3 DNA: TGTGCCAGCGCAGTGACCTATAATTCACCCCTCCACTTT
clone size: few
V gene: TRBV19
J gene: TRBJ1-6
D gene: .

CDR3 protein: CASSEFIGVGYEQYF
CDR3 DNA: TGTGCCAGCAGTGAATTTATAGGGGTAGGATACGAGCAGTACTTC
clone size: .
V gene: TRBV25-1
J gene: TRBJ2-7
D gene: .

CDR3 protein: CASTNRNTGELFF
CDR3 DNA: TGTGCCAGTACCAACAGGAACACCGGGGAGCTGTTTTTT
clone size: .
V gene: TRBV19
J gene: TRBJ2-2
D gene: .

CDR3 protein: CASSLLIHEQYF
CDR3 DNA: TGTGCCAGCAGTCTATTAATTCACGAGCAGTACTTC
clone size: .
V gene: TRBV6-2/TRBV6-3
J gene: TRBJ2-7
D gene: .

CDR3 protein: CASSRLAGGPNEQFF
CDR3 DNA: TGTGCCAGCAGTCGACTAGCGGGAGGGCCCAATGAGCAGTTCTTC
clone size: .
V gene: TRBV28
J gene: TRBJ2-1
D gene: TRBD2

CDR3 protein: CASSTPGLAENIQYF
CDR3 DNA: TGTGCCAGCTCTACTCCGGGACTAGCGGAAAACATTCAGTACTTC
clone size: .
V gene: TRBV5-6
J gene: TRBJ2-4
D gene: TRBD2

CDR3 protein: CATSRDQQANTEAFF
CDR3 DNA: TGTGCCACCAGCAGAGATCAACAGGCGAACACTGAAGCTTTCTTT
clone size: .
V gene: TRBV15
J gene: TRBJ1-1
D gene: .

CDR3 protein: CASSLAQGAHNEQFF
CDR3 DNA: TGCGCCAGCAGCTTGGCACAGGGGGCCCACAATGAGCAGTTCTTC
clone size: .
V gene: TRBV5-1
J gene: TRBJ2-1
D gene: TRBD1